Listed below are T cell receptor beta chains from one sample, sequenced in a study of regulatory T cells in long-lasting Graves disease. One entry per CDR3 protein, called by TCRdb with MiXCR from the multiplex PCR reads. The repertoire holds 400,000 or so distinct CDR3 sequences, about a quarter seen once, with about a quarter in the top ten. The starting material was peripheral blood mononuclear cells (PBMCs), obtained when the disease was refractory, from a patient treated with antithyroid drugs. The source is a female donor with Graves disease. The CDR3 runs from the conserved cysteine through the conserved F or W. Each record gives: V gene, D gene, clone size, J gene, CDR3 DNA, CDR3 protein. The D gene is left open where the match is weak. Not every row has a clone size; where given, it reads once, few, many or a size class.

v_gene: TRBV2
d_gene: TRBD2
abundance: NA
j_gene: TRBJ2-5
CDR3nt: TGTGCCAGCAGTGAATTTAGGCTAGCGGGACAAGAGACCCAGTACTTC
CDR3aa: CASSEFRLAGQETQYF

v_gene: TRBV5-1
d_gene: TRBD2
abundance: NA
j_gene: TRBJ2-1
CDR3nt: TGCGCCAGCAGCCCCTGGGGCGGGAGAAATTCCAATGAGCAGTTCTTC
CDR3aa: CASSPWGGRNSNEQFF

v_gene: TRBV9
d_gene: NA
abundance: NA
j_gene: TRBJ1-2
CDR3nt: TGTGCCAGCAGGGGAACAGGTTCACTTTTGGGCTACACCTTC
CDR3aa: CASRGTGSLLGYTF

v_gene: TRBV7-2
d_gene: TRBD2
abundance: few
j_gene: TRBJ2-1
CDR3nt: TGTGCCAGCAGTATGGGACTAGCGGGGATCAATGAGCAGTTCTTC
CDR3aa: CASSMGLAGINEQFF

v_gene: TRBV20-1
d_gene: NA
abundance: NA
j_gene: TRBJ2-1
CDR3nt: TGCAGTGCTAGGAGAAACAATGAGCAGTTCTTC
CDR3aa: CSARRNNEQFF

v_gene: TRBV6-1
d_gene: NA
abundance: NA
j_gene: TRBJ2-7
CDR3nt: TGTGTCTCGGAAAAGGACTACGAGCAGTACTTC
CDR3aa: CVSEKDYEQYF

v_gene: TRBV7-2
d_gene: TRBD1
abundance: many
j_gene: TRBJ1-1
CDR3nt: TGTGCCAGCAGCTTAGGGGACAGGGGCCCTGTAGATGAAGCTTTCTTT
CDR3aa: CASSLGDRGPVDEAFF

v_gene: TRBV6-1
d_gene: NA
abundance: few
j_gene: TRBJ2-4
CDR3nt: TGTGCCAGCAGTCCTAGGACAGCACTAGCCAAAAACATTCAGTACTTC
CDR3aa: CASSPRTALAKNIQYF

v_gene: TRBV5-1
d_gene: NA
abundance: few
j_gene: TRBJ1-3
CDR3nt: TGCGCCAGCAGCTTGGAGCAGGGGAGCTCTGGAAACACCATATATTTT
CDR3aa: CASSLEQGSSGNTIYF

v_gene: TRBV29-1
d_gene: NA
abundance: few
j_gene: TRBJ1-4
CDR3nt: TGCAGCGTTGAAGACGGCGTTCGGGAAAAACTGTTTTTT
CDR3aa: CSVEDGVREKLFF

v_gene: TRBV10-3
d_gene: NA
abundance: NA
j_gene: TRBJ2-2
CDR3nt: TGTGCCATCAGTGAGAGGGCTAGCGAGAACACCGGGGAGCTGTTTTTT
CDR3aa: CAISERASENTGELFF

v_gene: TRBV19
d_gene: TRBD2
abundance: NA
j_gene: TRBJ2-3
CDR3nt: TGTGCCAGTAGTCTCCTTAGCGGGACCCCCACAGATACGCAGTATTTT
CDR3aa: CASSLLSGTPTDTQYF

v_gene: TRBV20-1
d_gene: TRBD2
abundance: few
j_gene: TRBJ2-5
CDR3nt: TGCAGTGCGCTGGTAGCGGGAGAGACCCAGTACTTC
CDR3aa: CSALVAGETQYF

v_gene: TRBV7-2
d_gene: NA
abundance: many
j_gene: TRBJ1-2
CDR3nt: TGTGCCAGCAGCTTAAGGGCGCTTAACTATGGCTACACCTTC
CDR3aa: CASSLRALNYGYTF

v_gene: TRBV20-1
d_gene: TRBD2
abundance: NA
j_gene: TRBJ2-7
CDR3nt: TGCAGTGCTAGCCTGTTCGGGAGGAGCTCCTACGAGCAGTACTTC
CDR3aa: CSASLFGRSSYEQYF

v_gene: TRBV7-2
d_gene: NA
abundance: many
j_gene: TRBJ1-1
CDR3nt: TGTGCCAGCAGCCCCGCCGATGAAAGCACTGAAGCTTTCTTT
CDR3aa: CASSPADESTEAFF

v_gene: TRBV20-1
d_gene: NA
abundance: many
j_gene: TRBJ1-5
CDR3nt: TGCAGTGCTAGTGGGCTATTTCGGAGCAATCAGCCCCAGCATTTT
CDR3aa: CSASGLFRSNQPQHF

v_gene: TRBV7-2
d_gene: TRBD2
abundance: NA
j_gene: TRBJ2-7
CDR3nt: TGTGCCAGCAGCCCAGCGGGGGGAGTTGGGTACGAGCAGTACTTC
CDR3aa: CASSPAGGVGYEQYF

v_gene: TRBV5-6
d_gene: NA
abundance: NA
j_gene: TRBJ1-1
CDR3nt: TGTGCCAGCAGCTTGGAGGGTATCCTGAGATTCACTGAAGCTTTCTTT
CDR3aa: CASSLEGILRFTEAFF

v_gene: TRBV6-2/TRBV6-3
d_gene: TRBD2
abundance: few
j_gene: TRBJ2-2
CDR3nt: TGTGCCAGCAGGATGAGCGGGACCATCACCGGGGAGCTGTTTTTT
CDR3aa: CASRMSGTITGELFF

v_gene: TRBV5-1
d_gene: NA
abundance: few
j_gene: TRBJ1-6
CDR3nt: TGCGCCAGCAAGCGGGGGCTGTCCGAGTCACCCCTCCACTTT
CDR3aa: CASKRGLSESPLHF

v_gene: TRBV9
d_gene: NA
abundance: few
j_gene: TRBJ1-2
CDR3nt: TGTGCCAGCAGCGTAGGGGGGGCAGCTGGCTACACCTTC
CDR3aa: CASSVGGAAGYTF

v_gene: TRBV11-1
d_gene: NA
abundance: NA
j_gene: TRBJ2-7
CDR3nt: TGTGCCGGCAGTCTAAAGGTGGACCCCCCCTACGAGCAGTACTTC
CDR3aa: CAGSLKVDPPYEQYF

v_gene: TRBV4-1
d_gene: TRBD1
abundance: many
j_gene: TRBJ1-4
CDR3nt: TGCGCCAGCAGCCAAGATGGGACAGAAAATGAAAAACTGTTTTTT
CDR3aa: CASSQDGTENEKLFF

v_gene: TRBV20-1
d_gene: TRBD2
abundance: few
j_gene: TRBJ2-7
CDR3nt: TGCAGTGCTAGCTTCAGACTAGCGGGTTCCTACGAGCAGTACTTC
CDR3aa: CSASFRLAGSYEQYF

v_gene: TRBV28
d_gene: TRBD1
abundance: NA
j_gene: TRBJ1-2
CDR3nt: TGTGCCAGCAGTTTGGGGACAGGGTGGCCCTATGGCTACACCTTC
CDR3aa: CASSLGTGWPYGYTF

v_gene: TRBV7-2
d_gene: NA
abundance: NA
j_gene: TRBJ1-6
CDR3nt: TGTGCCAGCAGCTTAGATCAGAGTAATTCACCCCTCCACTTT
CDR3aa: CASSLDQSNSPLHF

v_gene: TRBV19
d_gene: NA
abundance: NA
j_gene: TRBJ2-7
CDR3nt: TGTGCCAGTAGTTTTCGCAGGGGATACGAGCAGTACTTC
CDR3aa: CASSFRRGYEQYF

v_gene: TRBV10-2
d_gene: TRBD2
abundance: many
j_gene: TRBJ2-7
CDR3nt: TGCGCCAGCAGTGTAAGCGGGAGTAGGAACGAGCAGTACTTC
CDR3aa: CASSVSGSRNEQYF

v_gene: TRBV12-3/TRBV12-4
d_gene: NA
abundance: few
j_gene: TRBJ1-5
CDR3nt: TGTGCCAGCAGTCAACGGACAGCAAATCAGCCCCAGCATTTT
CDR3aa: CASSQRTANQPQHF

v_gene: TRBV5-1
d_gene: NA
abundance: NA
j_gene: TRBJ2-7
CDR3nt: TGCGCCAGCAGCTTTGCTTCTAGCCTCATCTACGAGCAGTACTTC
CDR3aa: CASSFASSLIYEQYF

v_gene: TRBV6-9
d_gene: TRBD2
abundance: NA
j_gene: TRBJ2-1
CDR3nt: TGTGCCAGCAGTTACTCACTAGCGGGACTCCACGCCAATGAGCAGTTCTTC
CDR3aa: CASSYSLAGLHANEQFF

v_gene: TRBV7-9
d_gene: NA
abundance: few
j_gene: TRBJ2-7
CDR3nt: TGTGCCAGCCGCCAGCCCGGCCCCTACGAGCAGTACTTC
CDR3aa: CASRQPGPYEQYF

v_gene: TRBV30
d_gene: TRBD1
abundance: NA
j_gene: TRBJ2-7
CDR3nt: TGTGCCTGGAGTATTGGGGTGACAGGGGGTCACGAGCAGTACTTC
CDR3aa: CAWSIGVTGGHEQYF

v_gene: TRBV20-1
d_gene: TRBD1
abundance: NA
j_gene: TRBJ2-2
CDR3nt: TGCAGTGCTCGACAGGGGGGCGTCAACACCGGGGAGCTGTTTTTT
CDR3aa: CSARQGGVNTGELFF

v_gene: TRBV28
d_gene: NA
abundance: many
j_gene: TRBJ1-1
CDR3nt: TGTGCCAGCATCCCGGGACACTTGAACACTGAAGCTTTCTTT
CDR3aa: CASIPGHLNTEAFF

v_gene: TRBV7-9
d_gene: NA
abundance: NA
j_gene: TRBJ2-5
CDR3nt: TGTGCCAGCAGCTTAGAGCAAGGAAGGGGGGAGACCCAGTACTTC
CDR3aa: CASSLEQGRGETQYF

v_gene: TRBV15
d_gene: TRBD1
abundance: many
j_gene: TRBJ1-4
CDR3nt: TGTGCCACCAGCAGGACGGATGCCGGGACAGTCATCTCGTTTTTT
CDR3aa: CATSRTDAGTVISFF

v_gene: TRBV29-1
d_gene: TRBD1
abundance: few
j_gene: TRBJ1-1
CDR3nt: TGCAGCGTTGACAGGGGGGACACTGAAGCTTTCTTT
CDR3aa: CSVDRGDTEAFF